The 31 T cell receptor beta chains presented below share a single source sample, sequenced in a study of blood T cell repertoires in COVID-19. Measured with immunoSEQ multiplex PCR; TCRdb has only the in-frame clones, and not every one. The data contain 20,000 to 25,000 clones, about three quarters of them singletons. The sample comprised peripheral blood. The source of these receptors is a man in his 60s with active COVID-19.

This chain links TRBV7-3 with TRBJ2-2; tentative D call: TRBD2 (5 bases). Germline CDR1 SGHTA, CDR2 FQGTGA. V gave up 5 bases and J gave up 4 bases, with 11 bases separating them. This CDR3 comprises 14 residues. CDR3 sequence (DNA): TGTGCCAGCAGCGCGGACTCCTCCACCGGGGAGCTGTTTTTT. Its protein is CASSADSSTGELFF.

The chain carries TRBV7-8 and TRBJ2-2, with D tentatively TRBD2 (6 bases). CDR1 is SGHVS and CDR2 is FQNEAQ in the germline V gene. The CDR3 length is 13 residues. V was pared by 8 bases and J by 3 bases, with 10 bases between. As DNA, the CDR3 is TGTGCCAGCGGAGTAGCGGACACCGGGGAGCTGTTTTTT. Residues: CASGVADTGELFF.

With regard to this clone: An end of the junction does not agree with germline; a read error may underlie this. V is TRBV7-7 and J is TRBJ1-4, with D possibly matching TRBD1 (6 bases). CDR3 length: 14 residues. Germline loops: CDR1 SSHAT, CDR2 FNYEAQ (reference sequence). The CDR3 loop is CASSFRAGDEKLFF. DNA for the CDR3: TGTGCTAGCAGCTTTCGGGCAGGGGATGAAAAACTGTTTTTT.

The chain joins TRBV9 to TRBJ2-1; 9 nucleotides align to TRBD2. The CDR3 contains 15 residues. Per the germline V gene, CDR1 is SGDLS and CDR2 is YYNGEE. V lost 0 bases to trimming and J lost 4 bases; unmatched junction nucleotides: 2. CDR3 nucleotide sequence: TGTGCCAGCAGCGTAGTCCTAGCGGGGTACAATGAGCAGTTCTTC. Residues: CASSVVLAGYNEQFF.

CDR3 nucleotide sequence: TGTGCCACCAGTGATTACATATTCCGGGACAGGCACATAGCCAAAAACATTCAGTACTTC. Its translation: CATSDYIFRDRHIAKNIQYF. The gene calls are TRBV24-1 and TRBJ2-4; 8 nucleotides agree with TRBD1. Per germline, CDR1 KGHDR and CDR2 SFDVKD. The CDR3 is 20 amino acids. After removal of 2 bases from V and 0 bases from J, the junction contained 14 bases not matched to a gene.

The chain is built from TRBV27 and TRBJ1-6, with 11 nucleotides matching TRBD1. This CDR3 has 19 amino acids. The germline V gene encodes CDR1 MNHEY and CDR2 SMNVEV (reference sequence). Trimming at V came to 11 bases and at J to 1 base, leaving 16 bases not matched to a gene. The CDR3 region has the DNA TGTGCCGCCAAGTCAACCCGGACAGGGGGCTTGTCCTATAATTCACCCCTCCACTTT. Its protein product is CAAKSTRTGGLSYNSPLHF.

The chain couples TRBV28 to TRBJ2-3, with D perhaps matching TRBD2 (5 bases). Germline V CDR1 and CDR2: MDHEN, SYDVKM. V gave up 2 bases and J gave up 5 bases, with 8 bases separating them. The CDR3 length is 13 residues. CDR3 amino acids: CASSLGGRDTQYF. CDR3 nucleotides: TGTGCCAGCAGTTTAGGAGGTAGAGATACGCAGTATTTT.

The genes are TRBV3-1 (or the pseudogene TRBV3-2) and TRBJ2-1; 14 bases fit TRBD2. CDR1 and CDR2 (germline): LGHDT, YNNKEL (reference sequence). This CDR3 has 16 residues. Losses at the gene ends were 4 bases for V and 12 bases for J; bases not matched to a gene: 11. The CDR3, as DNA: TGTGCCAGCAGCCGCCACCCGGGACTAGCGGGAGTTGGGCAGTTCTTC. Protein: CASSRHPGLAGVGQFF.

This chain joins TRBV10-3 and TRBJ2-3; 9 bases map to TRBD2. CDR1 and CDR2 (germline): ENHRY, SYGVKD. V gave up 6 bases and J gave up 2 bases; unmatched junction bases: 15. The CDR3 length is 18 residues. This CDR3 reads CAISQPDISGRNTDTQYF. The CDR3 DNA reads as TGTGCCATCAGCCAGCCGGACATAAGCGGGAGGAACACAGATACGCAGTATTTT.

V usage is TRBV5-6 and J usage is TRBJ2-7; a weak D match, TRBD2 (5 bases). Per the germline V gene, CDR1 is SGHDT and CDR2 is YYEEEE. The CDR3 length is 17 residues. With 5 bases removed from V and 11 bases from J, the gap between germline ends came to 32 bases. The CDR3 loop is CASSWRTPRTAPTRKYF. The CDR3 DNA is TGTGCCAGCAGTTGGAGGACCCCCCGGACGGCTCCTACGAGGAAGTACTTC.

This chain links TRBV3-1 (or the pseudogene TRBV3-2) with TRBJ2-5, with D tentatively TRBD2 (6 bases). The V end was cut by 4 bases, the J end by 4 bases, with 10 bases between. Germline lookup yields CDR1 LGHDT and CDR2 YNNKEL (reference sequence). The length of the CDR3 is 13 residues. CDR3 DNA: TGTGCCAGCAGCCCGCTGGGGGGAGAGACCCAGTACTTC. It translates to CASSPLGGETQYF.

The CDR3 DNA is TGCGCCAGCAGCTTGGGGACTAGCGACCAAGAGACCCAGTACTTC. Its translation: CASSLGTSDQETQYF. J is TRBJ2-5 and V is TRBV5-1, with 9 bases matching TRBD2. The CDR3 is 15 amino acids. The ends lost 0 bases at V and 0 bases at J; junction bases unmatched: 0. CDR1 SGHRS and CDR2 YFSETQ come from the germline V gene.

This clone is a singleton in its sample. V usage is TRBV27 and J usage is TRBJ2-7, with 11 bases aligning to TRBD2. The germline V gene encodes CDR1 MNHEY and CDR2 SMNVEV (reference sequence). After removal of 3 bases from V and 1 base from J, the junction contained 5 bases not matched to a gene. The CDR3 extends over 16 amino acids. As DNA, the CDR3 is TGTGCCAGCAGTTTGTGGACTAGCGGGCTATCCTACGAGCAGTACTTC. Its protein product is CASSLWTSGLSYEQYF.

DNA for the CDR3: TGTGCCAGCAGTGAAGGGGGAGACACAGATACGCAGTATTTT. Translated: CASSEGGDTDTQYF. The V and J genes are TRBV6-4 and TRBJ2-3, with D tentatively TRBD1 (6 bases). Trimming took off 3 bases at V and 2 bases at J, with 9 bases between the two ends. From germline, CDR1 is MRHNA and CDR2 SNTAGT. The CDR3 runs 14 residues.

The gene calls are TRBV20-1 and TRBJ2-1; D ambiguous. Germline CDR1 is DFQATT and CDR2 is SNEGSKA (reference sequence). V was shortened by 3 bases and J by 7 bases, with 13 bases between the two germline ends. This CDR3 comprises 13 residues. The CDR3 DNA is TGCAGTGCTAGTTTGCGGCCATCAAATGAGCAGTTCTTC. Its protein product is CSASLRPSNEQFF.

The chain uses TRBV27 and TRBJ1-6, with 7 bases matching TRBD1. The CDR3 is 15 amino acids. V trimming: 6 bases; J trimming: 9 bases; junction bases outside the gene matches: 11. Germline CDR1 reads MNHEY; CDR2 reads SMNVEV (reference sequence). CDR3 in amino acids: CASRGDSQAFSPLHF. In nucleotides, the CDR3 is TGTGCCAGCAGGGGGGACAGCCAAGCTTTTTCACCCCTCCACTTT.

This sequence joins TRBV7-2 and TRBJ1-2, with D tentatively TRBD1 (5 bases). The V gene's germline CDR1 is SGHTA and CDR2 FQGNSA. The CDR3 runs 16 residues. V was shortened by 2 bases and J by 0 bases, with 13 bases between the two germline ends. CDR3 amino acids: CASSLSQGPANYGYTF. The CDR3 region has the DNA TGTGCCAGCAGCTTATCTCAGGGCCCAGCTAACTATGGCTACACCTTC.

The rearrangement links TRBV5-1 to TRBJ2-7; TRBD2 matches 14 bases. The ends lost 5 bases at V and 10 bases at J; junction bases unmatched: 11. The CDR3 is 15 amino acids. Germline-derived CDR1 and CDR2 are SGHRS and YFSETQ. DNA for the CDR3: TGCGCCAGCAGTCCCGACCCGGGACTAGCGGGAGAACAGTACTTC. Residues: CASSPDPGLAGEQYF.

This clone is medium-sized. The V gene is TRBV15, the J gene TRBJ2-2; maybe TRBD1 (6 bases). Germline CDR1 is LNHNV and CDR2 is YYDKDF (reference sequence). Trimming took 0 bases from V and 7 from J, leaving 9 bases between them. This CDR3 has 14 residues. The DNA of the CDR3 is TGTGCCACCAGCAGAGAGGACAGCAACGGGGAGCTGTTTTTT. Translating it yields CATSREDSNGELFF.

There are a few counts of this clone. J is TRBJ2-1 and V is TRBV15; 8 bases match TRBD2. V dropped 8 bases and J dropped 6; count of bases not matched to a gene: 3. The CDR3 consists of 12 residues. Germline-derived CDR1 and CDR2 are LNHNV and YYDKDF (reference sequence). The DNA of the CDR3 is TGTGCCACCGACGGGGGGGGCAATGAGCAGTTCTTC. Translation gives CATDGGGNEQFF.

V is TRBV21-1 and J is TRBJ1-2; whether TRBD1, the table's D call, matches the DNA was not checked. TRBV21-1 is flagged as a pseudogene. The CDR3 runs to 16 residues. The CDR3 nucleotides read TGTGCCAGCAGCAACAAACCCCAGGGACAGCACTATGGCTACACCTTC. It is translated as CASSNKPQGQHYGYTF.

J is TRBJ2-3 and V is TRBV6-1; 8 nucleotides match TRBD2. The V gene's germline CDR1 is MNHNS and CDR2 SASEGT. The CDR3 covers 16 residues. V shed 2 bases and J 3 bases; nucleotides not matched to a gene: 7. The DNA for the CDR3 is TGTGCCAGCAGTGAAAGAGCGGGAGTTAGGACAGATACGCAGTATTTT. This codes for CASSERAGVRTDTQYF.

The chain links TRBV6-5 to TRBJ2-7; TRBD2 matches at 9 bases. Germline lookup yields CDR1 MNHEY and CDR2 SVGAGI. The junction had 7 bases not matched to a gene; V was cut back by 8 bases and J by 2 bases. CDR3 length: 14 amino acids. Here the CDR3 DNA reads TGTGCCAGCCAGCTAGGACTAGCGACCTACGAGCAGTACTTC. This encodes CASQLGLATYEQYF.

This clone was seen only once. The V and J genes are TRBV27 and TRBJ2-1; 13 nucleotides align to TRBD2. Germline V lookup: CDR1 MNHEY, CDR2 SMNVEV (reference sequence). V shed 7 bases, J shed 1 base, and the junction held 10 bases outside the gene matches. The CDR3 runs 18 residues. CDR3 DNA: TGTGCCAGCACCTCGGGACTAGCGGGACCCAGGTCCTACAATGAGCAGTTCTTC. Its protein is CASTSGLAGPRSYNEQFF.

This clone was observed a single time. J is TRBJ2-1 and V is TRBV7-9, with 13 bases fitting TRBD2. V lost 5 bases and J lost 7; bases outside the gene matches: 8. The germline CDR1 and CDR2 sequences are SEHNR and FQNEAQ (reference sequence). The CDR3 covers 16 residues. CDR3 nucleotide sequence: TGTGCCAGCAGCCCCGGACTAGCGGGAGTTTGGAATGAGCAGTTCTTC. Translated, it gives CASSPGLAGVWNEQFF. The full variable domain, in which reference TRBV7-9 and TRBJ2-1 provide the parts outside the CDR3, is DTGVSQNPRHKITKRGQNVTFRCDPISEHNRLYWYRQTLGQGPEFLTYFQNEAQLEKSRLLSDRFSAERPKGSFSTLEIQRTEQGDSAMYLCASSPGLAGVWNEQFFGPGTRLTVL.

The gene calls are TRBV4-1 and TRBJ2-7; D is possibly TRBD1 (6 bases). Looked up from germline, CDR1 is MGHRA and CDR2 is YSYEKL. This CDR3 has 13 amino acids. Trimming removed 0 bases at V and 3 bases at J, with 6 bases between. The CDR3 region is CASSQDRGYEQYF. CDR3 nucleotides: TGCGCCAGCAGCCAAGACAGGGGCTACGAGCAGTACTTC.

The rearrangement joins TRBV7-9 to TRBJ2-1; 8 bases match TRBD2. V lost 8 bases, J lost 0 bases, and 9 bases stayed unmatched. The CDR3 totals 16 residues. Germline V gene sequence: CDR1 SEHNR, CDR2 FQNEAQ (reference sequence). The CDR3 DNA follows: TGTGCCAGCTCGGGGAAGAGCGGGAGCTCCTACAATGAGCAGTTCTTC. It encodes CASSGKSGSSYNEQFF.

V is TRBV3-1 (or the pseudogene TRBV3-2) and J is TRBJ2-1; 10 bases agree with TRBD2. The CDR3 extends over 15 amino acids. The V gene's germline CDR1 is LGHDT and CDR2 YNNKEL (reference sequence). J was trimmed by 1 base and V by 6 bases; bases with no gene match: 3. CDR3 DNA sequence: TGTGCCAGCAGTCGAGCGGGGGGGTCCTACAATGAGCAGTTCTTC. Translated, it gives CASSRAGGSYNEQFF.

This chain joins TRBV6-1 and TRBJ1-6, with a weak D call TRBD1 (5 bases). CDR3 length: 15 amino acids. The germline CDR1 and CDR2 sequences are MNHNS and SASEGT. The V end was cut by 2 bases, the J end by 8 bases, with 13 bases between. The CDR3 region has the DNA TGTGCCAGCAGTGAATGGGGGGGAGAAGATTCACCCCTCCACTTT. Its translation is CASSEWGGEDSPLHF.

The chain employs TRBV5-1 and TRBJ1-2; 8 bases match TRBD1. CDR3 size: 14 residues. V lost 0 bases to trimming and J lost 6 bases; unmatched junction nucleotides: 4. Germline V lookup: CDR1 SGHRS, CDR2 YFSETQ. The CDR3 DNA follows: TGCGCCAGCAGCTTGGAACAGGGGGTGGATGGCTACACCTTC. Protein sequence: CASSLEQGVDGYTF.

The rearrangement links TRBV18 to TRBJ1-5, with D tentatively TRBD1 (5 bases). This CDR3 spans 14 amino acids. Deletions cut 2 bases from V and 7 bases from J, with 12 bases between. The V gene's germline CDR1 is KGHSH and CDR2 LQKENI. DNA for the CDR3: TGTGCCAGCTCACCATTGCAGGAGGGGCAGCCCCAGCATTTT. This translates into CASSPLQEGQPQHF. Variable domain in full (rest from reference TRBV18 and TRBJ1-5): NAGVMQNPRHLVRRRGQEARLRCSPMKGHSHVYWYRQLPEEGLKFMVYLQKENIIDESGMPKERFSAEFPKEGPSILRIQQVVRGDSAAYFCASSPLQEGQPQHFGDGTRLSIL.